This T cell receptor beta chain was recorded in a study of Ad26.COV2.S vaccination and SARS-CoV-2 variants. Study-level background: By the intramuscular route, Ad26.COV2.S was given once, or twice 56 days apart.

Germline V CDR1 and CDR2: ENHRY, SYGVKD. Trimming took 3 bases from V and 5 from J, leaving 10 bases between them. This CDR3 spans 13 amino acids. With regard to this clone: The antigen is not known.

The treatment denotes: 15 to 20 received Ad26.COV2.S at low or high dose, single or two shots; 5 received placebo; per-sample allocation not given. Sampling occurred on day 63 after the first vaccine or placebo injection. Boston supplied an adult donor aged 18-55 years. Study-wide findings and caveats: The TCR breadth and depth analyses may have understated or missed part of the total T cell responses. Comparable non-spike TCR breadth was observed in vaccine and placebo recipients.

Profiling relied on immunoSEQ multiplex PCR, and the TCRdb table lists in-frame clones only, not all of them. The data show about 400,000 clones, roughly 90% seen once. This sample comprised peripheral blood, obtained in a trial of Ad26.COV2.S vaccine versus placebo. The chain employs TRBV10-3 and TRBJ1-2, with D possibly matching TRBD1 (6 bases). This clonotype originated in a person between 18 and 65 years old who received the Ad26.COV2.S COVID-19 vaccine or a placebo. The CDR3 spells CAISDTGMYGYTF. The CDR3 DNA is TGTGCCATCAGTGACACAGGGATGTATGGCTACACCTTC.